Below, 26 T cell receptor beta chains from the same sample are listed, as sequenced in a study of OX40 agonist ivuxolimab in advanced cancers. Measured with immunoSEQ multiplex PCR; TCRdb has only the in-frame clones, and not every one. Here the sample spans 75,000 to 80,000 clones, about 82% being singletons. The sample was CD4+ or CD8+ T cells sorted from blood, taken in a trial of the OX40 agonist ivuxolimab. These receptors all come from an adult with an advanced solid tumor such as melanoma, head and neck, liver or kidney cancer.

CDR3 amino acids: CASSSQQGADGYTF. The CDR3 nucleotides are TGTGCCAGCAGCTCTCAACAGGGGGCAGATGGCTACACCTTC. The rearrangement uses TRBV4-2 and TRBJ1-2; 9 bases align to TRBD1. The V gene end was trimmed by 5 bases and the J gene end by 6 bases; junction bases not matched to a gene: 7. The germline CDR1 and CDR2 sequences are LGHNA and YNFKEQ. This CDR3 is built from 14 residues.

This chain links TRBV29-1 with TRBJ2-1; 7 nucleotides align to TRBD1. The CDR3 length is 14 residues. With V trimmed by 8 bases and J by 5 bases, 12 bases remained unmatched. Germline-derived CDR1 and CDR2 are SQVTM and ANQGSEA. CDR3 nucleotide sequence: TGCAGCTCCCGGTTGACAGGGACAAACAATGAGCAGTTCTTC. Translation gives CSSRLTGTNNEQFF.

J is TRBJ2-5 and V is TRBV30; 8 bases are a match to TRBD1. Losses at the gene ends were 5 bases for V and 5 bases for J; bases not matched to a gene: 4. The CDR3 extends over 12 amino acids. The V gene's germline CDR1 is GTSNPN and CDR2 SVGIG (reference sequence). CDR3 DNA sequence: TGTGCCTGGGGACAGGGTGGGGAGACCCAGTACTTC. This encodes CAWGQGGETQYF.

The chain uses TRBV2 and TRBJ1-6; the D gene is possibly TRBD1 (5 bases). Trimming pared 6 bases from V and 10 bases from J, leaving 10 bases between. This CDR3 has 12 amino acids. CDR1 SNHLY and CDR2 FYNNEI come from the germline V gene. CDR3 DNA: TGTGCCAGCAGGGTGGGGGAATCACCCCTCCACTTT. Amino acids: CASRVGESPLHF.

The chain combines TRBV5-6 with TRBJ2-5, with D possibly called TRBD1 or TRBD2 (5 bases each). V dropped 4 bases and J dropped 1 base, with 17 bases sitting between them. Germline V gives CDR1 SGHDT, CDR2 YYEEEE. The CDR3 has 16 residues. DNA for the CDR3: TGTGCCAGCAGCCTTCCCCGGGGCACTCCCCAAGAGACCCAGTACTTC. It yields the protein CASSLPRGTPQETQYF.

On this clone: The germline gene is not matched at one end of the junction; a read error may be the cause. The DNA for the CDR3 is TGTGCCAGCAGCTTAGGACGGACTCCCACCAGAGCGGATTTT. Its protein product is CASSLGRTPTRADF. The chain couples TRBV11-3 to TRBJ2-3; D is perhaps TRBD2 (5 bases). Germline loops: CDR1 SGHNT, CDR2 YENEEA. CDR3 length: 14 residues. The full variable domain, rest sourced from reference TRBV11-3 and TRBJ2-3, is EAGVVQSPRYKIIEKKQPVAFWCNPISGHNTLYWYLQNLGQGPELLIRYENEEAVDDSQLPKDRFSAERLKGVDSTLKIQPAELGDSAVYLCASSLGRTPTRADFGPGTRLTVL.

J is TRBJ2-1 and V is TRBV6-5; no firm D call. The germline V gene encodes CDR1 MNHEY and CDR2 SVGAGI. The CDR3 spans 12 residues. V lost 7 bases to trimming and J lost 8 bases, with 12 bases between them. This CDR3 is CASKDRGDEQFF. In DNA, the CDR3 is TGTGCCAGCAAGGACCGTGGCGATGAGCAGTTCTTC.

The chain recombines TRBV21-1 with TRBJ2-7. TRBV21-1 is a pseudogene. This CDR3 region has 14 residues. CDR3 DNA: TGTGCCACCCCAGGGAGCCTACCTTCCTACGAGCAGTACTTC. It is translated as CATPGSLPSYEQYF.

The genes are TRBV4-2 and TRBJ2-7; D is unresolved. Per the germline V gene, CDR1 is LGHNA and CDR2 is YNFKEQ. The length of the CDR3 is 15 residues. V gave up 0 bases and J gave up 0 bases, with 9 bases separating them. CDR3 bases: TGTGCCAGCAGCCAAGAAGTGAGGATCTCCTACGAGCAGTACTTC. Translating gives CASSQEVRISYEQYF.

The chain employs TRBV28 and TRBJ2-7, with a weak D call TRBD1 (5 bases). Germline-derived CDR1 and CDR2 are MDHEN and SYDVKM. The CDR3 runs 14 residues. Trimming took 6 bases from V and 0 from J, leaving 12 bases between them. Written as DNA, the CDR3 is TGTGCCAGCAGGGGGCAGGATAGCTCCTACGAGCAGTACTTC. Translating gives CASRGQDSSYEQYF.

This clone occurred a few times. The chain employs TRBV5-8 and TRBJ1-5, with 7 bases lining up with TRBD1. CDR1 is SGHTS, CDR2 YDEGEE, per germline. The CDR3 spans 15 residues. Germline trimming cut 4 bases from V and 7 bases from J; bases unmatched to any gene: 11. CDR3 protein: CASSGTGAGYQPQHF. The CDR3 DNA reads as TGTGCCAGCAGCGGAACAGGGGCGGGATACCAGCCCCAGCATTTT.

The rearrangement joins TRBV15 to TRBJ2-1; TRBD2 matches 12 bases. Trimming took 0 bases from V and 4 from J; bases not matched to a gene: 7. The CDR3 is 18 residues long. In germline, CDR1 is LNHNV, CDR2 YYDKDF (reference sequence). CDR3 loop: CATSRDNLLAGGYNEQFF. The CDR3 region has the DNA TGTGCCACCAGCAGAGATAACCTACTAGCGGGAGGATACAATGAGCAGTTCTTC.

This chain links TRBV10-1 with TRBJ1-1, with a weak D call TRBD1 (5 bases). Germline CDR1 reads WNHNN; CDR2 reads SYGVQD (reference sequence). Trimming left V 5 bases short and J 7 bases short, with 20 bases between. The CDR3 sequence is 15 residues long. This CDR3 is CASSWGGTGVNEAFF. The CDR3, as DNA: TGCGCCAGCAGTTGGGGCGGGACGGGGGTGAATGAAGCTTTCTTT.

This clone came up once. The chain has TRBV7-2 and TRBJ2-7, with 10 bases lining up with TRBD1. Trimming cost V 4 bases and J 0 bases; bases outside gene matches: 9. This CDR3 comprises 17 residues. Germline V gene lookup returns CDR1 SGHTA and CDR2 FQGNSA. CDR3 protein: CASSSGGRTGGSYEQYF. The CDR3 DNA sequence: TGTGCCAGCAGCTCTGGAGGTCGGACAGGGGGCTCCTACGAGCAGTACTTC.

The CDR3 region has the DNA TGTGCCAGCAGCTTAGTGCAGGGCGGTAGCGAGACCCAGTACTTC. Translation: CASSLVQGGSETQYF. The chain combines TRBV7-9 with TRBJ2-5; possible D gene TRBD1, 5 bases. From germline, CDR1 is SEHNR and CDR2 FQNEAQ (reference sequence). The CDR3 spans 15 residues. Trimming removed 1 base at V and 5 bases at J, with 14 bases between.

The chain has TRBV27 and TRBJ1-5; D is uncertain. The CDR3 loop spans 12 amino acids. The germline V gene encodes CDR1 MNHEY and CDR2 SMNVEV (reference sequence). V gave up 4 bases and J gave up 7 bases, with 8 bases separating them. CDR3 sequence (DNA): TGTGCCAGCAGTTCCACACTCCAGCCCCAGCATTTT. Encoded protein: CASSSTLQPQHF.

To note about this clone: One junction end does not reproduce the germline sequence, and a read error may be involved. V usage is TRBV7-7 and J usage is TRBJ2-5; tentatively, D is TRBD2 (5 bases). The germline V gene has CDR1 SSHAT and CDR2 FNYEAQ (reference sequence). This CDR3 is 14 amino acids long. CDR3 bases: TGTGCTAGCAGCTTAGATCCCGAGGGAGAGACCCAGTACTTC. This gives the protein CASSLDPEGETQYF.

This rearrangement joins TRBV7-3 to TRBJ2-1; the match to TRBD2 covers 12 bases. Germline-derived CDR1 and CDR2 are SGHTA and FQGTGA. The ends lost 4 bases at V and 10 bases at J; junction bases unmatched: 5. The CDR3 contains 14 residues. The CDR3 reads CASSSGLAGQEQFF. The CDR3 coding sequence is TGTGCCAGCAGCTCAGGACTAGCGGGGCAGGAGCAGTTCTTC.

On this clone itself: Other DNA sequences in this specimen translate into the identical CDR3. The chain employs TRBV11-3 and TRBJ2-1; D not certain. Trimming removed 1 base at V and 3 bases at J, with 7 bases between. Germline CDR1 SGHNT, CDR2 YENEEA. The CDR3 consists of 14 residues. The CDR3 protein is CASSLGGSYNEQFF. In DNA, the CDR3 is TGTGCCAGCAGCTTAGGAGGTAGCTACAATGAGCAGTTCTTC.

The rearrangement links TRBV30 to TRBJ1-1; D gene unclear. This CDR3 region has 13 residues. CDR1 GTSNPN and CDR2 SVGIG come from the germline V gene (reference sequence). Trimming took off 2 bases at V and 3 bases at J, with 10 bases between the two ends. This CDR3 reads CAWSPLRDTEAFF. The CDR3 bases are TGTGCCTGGAGTCCGCTTCGGGACACTGAAGCTTTCTTT.

The chain couples TRBV5-6 to TRBJ1-2, with TRBD1 as a possible D gene (6 bases). Trimming removed 1 base from V and 4 bases from J, with 14 bases in between. Germline-derived CDR1 and CDR2 are SGHDT and YYEEEE. CDR3 size: 15 residues. The CDR3 protein is CASSLSGGGFYGYTF. The CDR3 DNA follows: TGTGCCAGCAGCTTGTCTGGGGGCGGGTTCTATGGCTACACCTTC.

This clone has more than one count but fewer than ten. This chain links TRBV21-1 with TRBJ2-5; the table's D call, TRBD1, was not checked against the DNA. TRBV21-1 is shown as a pseudogene. The CDR3 contains 16 residues. The CDR3 coding sequence is TGTGCCAGCAGCAAATCACCACAGGGGGGCGGCGAGACCCAGTACTTC. It yields the protein CASSKSPQGGGETQYF.

The rearrangement uses TRBV7-3 and TRBJ2-3; TRBD2 matches at 14 bases. The V gene's germline CDR1 is SGHTA and CDR2 FQGTGA. The CDR3 totals 16 residues. V was pared by 3 bases and J by 4 bases, with 3 bases of the junction left unmatched. CDR3 in DNA: TGTGCCAGCAGCTTGGGACTAGCGGGGGCCGCAGATACGCAGTATTTT. It translates to CASSLGLAGAADTQYF. Filled out from reference TRBV7-3 and TRBJ2-3, the complete variable domain reads GAGVSQTPSNKVTEKGKYVELRCDPISGHTALYWYRQSLGQGPEFLIYFQGTGAADDSGLPNDRFFAVRPEGSVSTLKIQRTERGDSAVYLCASSLGLAGAADTQYFGPGTRLTVL.

This chain uses TRBV7-8 with TRBJ1-1; no firm D call. Trimming took 4 bases from V and 5 from J, leaving 14 bases between them. The germline V gene encodes CDR1 SGHVS and CDR2 FQNEAQ. The CDR3 totals 14 residues. The CDR3 coding sequence is TGTGCCAGCAGCTCCTTTACCCTGGGTACTGAAGCTTTCTTT. As protein: CASSSFTLGTEAFF. Based on the CDR3 plus reference TRBV7-8 and TRBJ1-1, the full variable domain is GAGVSQSPRYKVAKRGQDVALRCDPISGHVSLFWYQQALGQGPEFLTYFQNEAQLDKSGLPSDRFFAERPEGSVSTLKIQRTQQEDSAVYLCASSSFTLGTEAFFGQGTRLTVV.

The chain has TRBV11-2 and TRBJ2-6, with TRBD1 identical over 10 bases. From germline, CDR1 is SGHAT and CDR2 FQNNGV. V trimming: 4 bases; J trimming: 2 bases; junction bases outside the gene matches: 8. This CDR3 spans 18 amino acids. The CDR3: CASSSATGTGAGANVLTF. CDR3 DNA sequence: TGTGCCAGCAGCTCGGCCACCGGGACAGGGGCTGGGGCCAACGTCCTGACTTTC.

The chain is built from TRBV6-1 and TRBJ1-5; D not resolved. CDR1 is MNHNS and CDR2 is SASEGT in the germline V gene. The ends were cut back, 5 bases at V and 5 bases at J, with 16 bases in the middle. This CDR3 is 15 amino acids long. The CDR3 reads CASSSLFEGDQPQHF. The DNA of the CDR3 is TGTGCCAGCAGTTCCCTGTTTGAGGGCGATCAGCCCCAGCATTTT.